The rows below give T cell receptor beta chains drawn from one sample of a study of blood T cell dynamics during melanoma immunotherapy. TCRdb's table, derived via immunoSEQ multiplex PCR, lists solely in-frame clones and lacks some. The sample consists of over 3,500 clones, roughly 90% of them appearing once. Material: blood, obtained from a patient treated with checkpoint blockade. These receptors originate from a human donor with melanoma. The CDR3 runs from the conserved cysteine through the conserved F or W. The D gene is left open where the match is weak. Clone size is stated in some rows and not others, as once, few, many or a class when expanded.

few TRBJ1-4 TRBV30 . CAWSVERKLFF TGTGCCTGGAGTGTAGAAAGGAAACTGTTTTTT
. TRBJ2-7 TRBV10-3 TRBD2 CASSRGDPTYEQYF TGTGCCAGCAGCCGGGGGGACCCAACCTACGAGCAGTACTTC
. TRBJ2-5 TRBV5-4 . CASSSALGETQYF TGTGCCAGCAGCTCAGCCTTGGGGGAGACCCAGTACTTC
. TRBJ2-1 TRBV9 TRBD2 CASSVSGGRDNEQFF TGTGCCAGCAGCGTTTCGGGAGGGAGGGACAATGAGCAGTTCTTC
. TRBJ2-1 TRBV2 TRBD2 CASSRYIPGLATNNEQFF TGTGCCAGCAGTCGCTATATTCCGGGACTAGCGACCAACAATGAGCAGTTCTTC
. TRBJ1-1 TRBV7-3 . CASSLTSYTEAFF TGTGCCAGCAGCTTAACCTCTTACACTGAAGCTTTCTTT
. TRBJ2-1 TRBV28 TRBD2 CASSFSSGSSYNEQFF TGTGCCAGCAGTTTCTCCAGCGGGAGCTCCTACAATGAGCAGTTCTTC
. TRBJ2-3 TRBV4-3 . CASSQRAGTDTQYF TGCGCCAGCAGCCAACGGGCTGGCACAGATACGCAGTATTTT
. TRBJ1-4 TRBV15 . CATSSLLGGGSTNEKLFF TGTGCCACCAGCAGTCTGTTAGGAGGGGGAAGCACTAATGAAAAACTGTTTTTT
. TRBJ2-1 TRBV7-9 TRBD2 CASSSSPTSGPYNEQFF TGTGCCAGCAGCTCAAGCCCCACTAGCGGGCCTTACAATGAGCAGTTCTTC
. TRBJ1-4 TRBV18 . CASSPGVGEKLFF TGTGCCAGCTCCCCGGGGGTTGGCGAAAAACTGTTTTTT
. TRBJ2-7 TRBV21-1 . CASSKACEGYEQYF TGTGCCAGCAGCAAAGCGTGTGAGGGCTACGAGCAGTACTTC
. TRBJ1-2 TRBV5-1 . CASSLGSGEDYTF TGCGCCAGCAGCTTGGGGTCGGGGGAAGACTACACCTTC
. TRBJ2-1 TRBV6-1 TRBD2 CASSVSLAGAGNEQFF TGTGCCAGCAGTGTAAGTCTAGCGGGGGCTGGGAATGAGCAGTTCTTC
. TRBJ2-3 TRBV5-8 TRBD2 CASINLGVRTSGAQDTQYF TGTGCCAGCATCAACTTGGGGGTTAGGACTAGCGGCGCCCAGGATACGCAGTATTTT
. TRBJ2-2 TRBV7-7 . CASRPVVASNTGELFF TGTGCCAGCAGACCGGTGGTAGCGTCGAACACCGGGGAGCTGTTTTTT
. TRBJ2-5 TRBV28 . CAIHPGFGETQYF TGTGCCATACATCCAGGGTTCGGCGAGACCCAGTACTTC
. TRBJ2-1 TRBV9 TRBD2 CASSSGLAGGNEQFF TGTGCCAGCAGCTCAGGACTAGCGGGAGGGAATGAGCAGTTCTTC
. TRBJ2-7 TRBV7-8 . CASSLEWGSYEQYF TGTGCCAGCAGCTTAGAGTGGGGCTCCTACGAGCAGTACTTC
. TRBJ2-5 TRBV5-1 TRBD1 CASRIQGGQETQYF TGCGCCAGCAGGATACAGGGGGGCCAAGAGACCCAGTACTTC
. TRBJ2-7 TRBV19 TRBD1 CASSTTGGIAYEQYF TGTGCCAGTAGTACGACAGGGGGCATTGCCTACGAGCAGTACTTC
. TRBJ1-1 TRBV5-4 . CASSSGARGGNTEAFF TGTGCCAGCAGCTCTGGGGCGAGGGGCGGGAACACTGAAGCTTTCTTT
. TRBJ2-7 TRBV10-3 TRBD2 CAISEGYRTSGPSYEQYF TGTGCCATCAGTGAAGGCTACCGGACTAGCGGTCCCTCCTACGAGCAGTACTTC
few TRBJ1-3 TRBV5-6 . CASSLTGTAHGNTIYF TGTGCCAGCAGCTTAACCGGGACCGCTCATGGAAACACCATATATTTT
. TRBJ1-6 TRBV11-2 . CASSLDQADSPLHF TGTGCCAGCAGCTTAGATCAGGCGGATTCACCCCTCCACTTT
few TRBJ2-3 TRBV21-1 . CASSKVAGIDTQYF TGTGCCAGCAGCAAAGTGGCAGGGATAGATACGCAGTATTTT
. TRBJ2-1 TRBV19 . CASSISADAYNEQFF TGTGCCAGTAGTATATCAGCGGACGCCTACAATGAGCAGTTCTTC
. TRBJ2-3 TRBV7-9 . CASSPGQINADTQYF TGTGCCAGCAGCCCAGGACAGATAAACGCGGATACGCAGTATTTT
. TRBJ2-3 TRBV19 TRBD2 CASSIGSGGTDTQYF TGTGCCAGTAGTATAGGGAGCGGGGGGACAGATACGCAGTATTTT
. TRBJ1-5 TRBV7-2 . CASSLAGRQPQHF TGTGCCAGCAGCTTAGCGGGGAGGCAGCCCCAGCATTTT
. TRBJ2-5 TRBV27 . CASSFKGYGQETQYF TGTGCCAGCAGTTTCAAGGGTTATGGACAAGAGACCCAGTACTTC
. TRBJ2-1 TRBV20-1 . CSAKRLTEQFF TGCAGTGCTAAACGGTTAACCGAGCAGTTCTTC
. TRBJ2-7 TRBV13 TRBD1 CASSSTGTGEDYEQYF TGTGCCAGCAGCTCTACCGGGACAGGGGAGGACTACGAGCAGTACTTC
. TRBJ2-3 TRBV23-1 TRBD2 CASSPLAGPSYTDTQYF TGCGCCAGCAGTCCGCTAGCGGGTCCATCATACACAGATACGCAGTATTTT
. TRBJ2-1 TRBV30 . CAWSPRGNEQFF TGTGCCTGGAGCCCTCGGGGCAATGAGCAGTTCTTC
. TRBJ1-6 TRBV2 . CASSITGYLESPLHF TGTGCCAGCAGTATTACAGGCTACTTAGAATCACCCCTCCACTTT
once TRBJ2-5 TRBV7-9 TRBD1 CASSPPLGGQGGETQYF TGTGCCAGCAGCCCCCCGCTTGGTGGACAGGGGGGGGAGACCCAGTACTTC
. TRBJ2-7 TRBV6-5 . CASSWRGQGMDEQYF TGTGCCAGCAGTTGGAGAGGGCAGGGAATGGACGAGCAGTACTTC
. TRBJ1-2 TRBV5-4 TRBD1 CASSLIRGRFLDGYTF TGTGCCAGCAGCTTGATCAGGGGGAGGTTTTTGGATGGCTACACCTTC
. TRBJ1-2 TRBV6-1 . CASSVSGSNYGYTF TGTGCCAGCAGTGTGTCGGGGTCGAACTATGGCTACACCTTC
. TRBJ2-2 TRBV18 TRBD1 CASSTTGQPNTGELFF TGTGCCAGCTCAACAACGGGACAGCCGAACACCGGGGAGCTGTTTTTT
. TRBJ1-2 TRBV30 TRBD1 CAWVPRDSYGYTF TGTGCCTGGGTACCCCGGGACAGCTATGGCTACACCTTC
. TRBJ1-5 TRBV30 . CAWTPTPPQPQHF TGTGCCTGGACCCCCACCCCCCCCCAGCCCCAGCATTTT
. TRBJ1-3 TRBV5-1 . CASSLAVAGPSGNTIYF TGCGCCAGCAGCTTGGCTGTGGCGGGTCCCTCTGGAAACACCATATATTTT
. TRBJ1-2 TRBV14 . CASSQGQGYGYTF TGTGCCAGCAGCCAAGGGCAGGGATATGGCTACACCTTC
. TRBJ2-3 TRBV5-1 . CASRMRGELTDTQYF TGCGCCAGCAGGATGAGGGGGGAGCTCACAGATACGCAGTATTTT
. TRBJ2-3 TRBV15 . CATSGGLGSTDTQYF TGTGCCACCAGCGGGGGGCTAGGGAGCACAGATACGCAGTATTTT
. TRBJ2-7 TRBV19 . CARLYEQYF TGTGCCAGGCTCTACGAGCAGTACTTC
. TRBJ1-2 TRBV12-2 . CASRPGARDRSPALYGYTF TGTGCAAGTCGCCCCGGGGCGCGGGACAGGTCCCCCGCCCTCTATGGCTACACCTTC
. TRBJ2-2 TRBV11-3 . CASSLTPWAGELFF TGTGCCAGCAGCCTCACGCCGTGGGCCGGGGAGCTGTTTTTT
. TRBJ2-5 TRBV5-5 . CASNQWETQYF TGTGCCAGCAATCAGTGGGAGACCCAGTACTTC
. TRBJ1-4 TRBV6-5 . CASSYAVGGSNEKLFF TGTGCCAGCAGTTACGCGGTGGGGGGCTCTAATGAAAAACTGTTTTTT
. TRBJ2-1 TRBV19 . CASSIGWEGSQQFF TGTGCCAGTAGTATCGGTTGGGAAGGATCGCAGCAGTTCTTC
. TRBJ2-2 TRBV6-4 TRBD2 CASSRLAGGAGTGELFF TGTGCCAGCAGTCGACTAGCGGGAGGTGCCGGCACCGGGGAGCTGTTTTTT
. TRBJ2-6 TRBV22-1 . CPGSALSSGANVLTF TGTCCTGGGAGCGCACTCTCTTCTGGGGCCAACGTCCTGACTTTC
. TRBJ2-7 TRBV5-1 TRBD2 CASTLWTGGAYEQYF TGCGCCAGCACACTTTGGACGGGAGGTGCCTACGAGCAGTACTTC
few TRBJ2-5 TRBV5-1 . CASSRRVQETQYF TGCGCCAGCAGTCGCAGGGTTCAAGAGACCCAGTACTTC
. TRBJ2-7 TRBV10-3 TRBD2 CAISRTSGSYEQYF TGTGCCATCAGTAGGACTAGCGGGAGCTACGAGCAGTACTTC
. TRBJ2-2 TRBV10-3 TRBD2 CAISEKASGNTGELFF TGTGCCATCAGTGAGAAGGCTAGCGGTAACACCGGGGAGCTGTTTTTT